The clone carrying this T cell receptor beta chain turned up a few times. What it recognizes is unknown. The data are from a study of T cell repertoires in cytomegalovirus infection. The overall study: It was the public TCR beta signatures that indicated both CMV infection and matching HLA type. Whole-study results and caveats: In two of eight donors, the top clonotype was HLA-C-restricted CMV-specific.

TCRdb re-derived calls from the reads in MiXCR, one entry per CDR3 protein. The data contain more than 85,000 distinct CDR3 sequences, about 30% of them singletons. Germline CDR1 SEHNR, CDR2 FQNEAQ (reference sequence). This CDR3 spans 12 amino acids. V lost 3 bases and J 6 bases, leaving 6 bases between the germline ends. The V and J genes are TRBV7-9 and TRBJ1-5, with D hard to call. This sequence was found in a human donor in good health (CMV status not recorded). Some clones in this sample may be carry-over from other donors' samples. Specimen: CD8+ T cells from cultured PBMCs, collected from culture after CMV antigen stimulation. The CDR3 DNA reads as TGTGCCAGCAGCTTGAACGGTCAGCCCCAGCATTTT. Amino acids: CASSLNGQPQHF.